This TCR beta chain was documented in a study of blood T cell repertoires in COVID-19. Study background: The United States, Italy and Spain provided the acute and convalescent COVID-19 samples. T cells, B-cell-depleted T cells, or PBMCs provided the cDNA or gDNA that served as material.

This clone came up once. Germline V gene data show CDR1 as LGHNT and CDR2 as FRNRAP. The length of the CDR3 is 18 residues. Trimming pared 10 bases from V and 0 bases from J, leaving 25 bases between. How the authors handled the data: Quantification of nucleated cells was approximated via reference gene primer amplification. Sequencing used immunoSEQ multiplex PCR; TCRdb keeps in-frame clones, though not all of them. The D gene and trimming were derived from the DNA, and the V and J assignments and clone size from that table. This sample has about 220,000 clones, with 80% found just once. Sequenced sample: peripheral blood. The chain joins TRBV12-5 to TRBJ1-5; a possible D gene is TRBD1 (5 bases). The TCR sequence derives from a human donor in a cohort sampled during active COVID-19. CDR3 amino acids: CATDCEGLIINSNQPQHF. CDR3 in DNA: TGTGCTACCGACTGCGAGGGACTTATAATTAATAGCAATCAGCCCCAGCATTTT. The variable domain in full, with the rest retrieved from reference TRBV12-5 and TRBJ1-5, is DARVTQTPRHKVTEMGQEVTMRCQPILGHNTVFWYRQTMMQGLELLAYFRNRAPLDDSGMPKDRFSAEMPDATLATLKIQPSEPRDSAVYFCATDCEGLIINSNQPQHFGDGTRLSIL.